These T cell receptor beta chains were read from a single sample in a study of blood T cell repertoires in COVID-19. Data came from immunoSEQ multiplex PCR; TCRdb stores just in-frame clones and leaves some out. The table shows some 230,000 clones, with 80% to 85% occurring only once. The material sequenced was peripheral blood. These receptors were obtained from a woman aged 80 or over with COVID-19, enrolled during active disease. CDR3s include the opening cysteine and the closing phenylalanine or tryptophan. Fields, in order: D gene, J gene, clone size, V gene, CDR3 DNA, CDR3 protein. D genes are given only for firm matches. For some rows the clone size is stated as once, few or many, or as a class when expanded; others skip it.

>NA|TRBJ1-6|NA|TRBV7-3
TGTGCCAGCAGCTTAGAAGCGGGGGTTTCACCCCTCCACTTT
CASSLEAGVSPLHF
>TRBD1|TRBJ2-2|once|TRBV6-2/TRBV6-3
TGTGCCAGCAGTTACCTGGACAGGGGATACACCGGGGAGCTGTTTTTT
CASSYLDRGYTGELFF
>TRBD1|TRBJ2-1|NA|TRBV3-1/TRBV3-2
TGTGCCAGCACCCCTTTGGGACAGTCCTTGGGTGAGCAGTTCTTC
CASTPLGQSLGEQFF
>NA|TRBJ1-2|NA|TRBV12-3/TRBV12-4
TGTGCCAGCAGTCCCGGGAGTAACTATGGCTACACCTTC
CASSPGSNYGYTF
>NA|TRBJ1-5|NA|TRBV12-3/TRBV12-4
TGTGCCAGCAAGAAGGAATGGGCCGAAGCCCAGCATTTT
CASKKEWAEAQHF
>TRBD1|TRBJ2-5|NA|TRBV7-9
TGTGCCAGCAGCCGAACAGGGGGCAGTTGGGAGACCCAGTACTTC
CASSRTGGSWETQYF
>NA|TRBJ1-5|NA|TRBV2
TGTGCCAGCAGTGGAGGAGGGTATGGCAGTCAGCCCCAGCATTTT
CASSGGGYGSQPQHF
>NA|TRBJ1-1|NA|TRBV2
TGTGCCAGCAACCTCCAGGGGAATACTGAAGCTTTCTTT
CASNLQGNTEAFF
>NA|TRBJ1-4|NA|TRBV5-5
TGTGCCAGCAGTTTGAACCCCTCCAGGGGTGAAAAACTGTTTTTT
CASSLNPSRGEKLFF
>NA|TRBJ1-1|many|TRBV27
TGTGCCAGCAGTTTATCATCAGGGTGGGACACTGAAGCTTTCTTT
CASSLSSGWDTEAFF
>TRBD2|TRBJ2-1|NA|TRBV7-3
TGTGCCAGCAGCCCTAGCGGGGGGAGCTCCTACAATGAGCAGTTCTTC
CASSPSGGSSYNEQFF
>TRBD1|TRBJ2-7|NA|TRBV6-5
TGTGCCAGCAGGGAGACAGGGGACTACGAGCAGTACTTC
CASRETGDYEQYF
>NA|TRBJ1-3|once|TRBV18
TGTGCCAGCTCACTTACGCGGCCCGAGTTCGACGGAAACACCATATATTTT
CASSLTRPEFDGNTIYF
>NA|TRBJ2-3|NA|TRBV2
TGTGCCAGCAGGGTAGAGGGCGCGAACACAGATACGCAGTATTTT
CASRVEGANTDTQYF
>NA|TRBJ2-5|NA|TRBV6-5
TGTGCCAGCAGTTTCGACAGAATCCAAGAGACCCAGTACTTC
CASSFDRIQETQYF
>NA|TRBJ1-1|NA|TRBV7-9
TGTGCCAGCGTCTTGGGGGGGCGTCGGACTGAAGCTTTCTTT
CASVLGGRRTEAFF
>TRBD1|TRBJ1-4|NA|TRBV5-1
TGCGCCAGCGGCCAGACAGGGACTAATGAAAAACTGTTTTTT
CASGQTGTNEKLFF
>NA|TRBJ2-7|NA|TRBV13
TGTGCCAGCAGCTTATATGGCGGAAGTAGAGACGAGCAGTACTTC
CASSLYGGSRDEQYF
>NA|TRBJ2-3|NA|TRBV15
TGTGCCACCAGCAGACCCGGGACACGGACTAGCACAGATACGCAGTATTTT
CATSRPGTRTSTDTQYF
>NA|TRBJ2-3|NA|TRBV11-2
TGTGCCAGCAGCTTAGTCCCCCTTGCGTCAGATACGCAGTATTTT
CASSLVPLASDTQYF
>TRBD1|TRBJ1-5|NA|TRBV28
TGTGCCAGCAGTTTTGTCACAGGGGGCAATCAGCCCCAGCATTTT
CASSFVTGGNQPQHF
>NA|TRBJ2-7|NA|TRBV6-2/TRBV6-3
TGTGCCAGCAGTTACGGAGGACAGAGCTACGAGCAGTACTTC
CASSYGGQSYEQYF
>NA|TRBJ1-4|NA|TRBV5-1
TGCGCCAGCAGCAGGGGATTGAAGGAAAAACTGTTTTTT
CASSRGLKEKLFF
>NA|TRBJ2-1|NA|TRBV7-3
TGTGCCAGCAGCTTACAGGAATTCAATGAGCAGTTCTTC
CASSLQEFNEQFF
>TRBD1|TRBJ1-5|NA|TRBV15
TGTGCCACCAGCGGCCGACAGGGGGCTGGACAGCCCCAGCATTTT
CATSGRQGAGQPQHF
>NA|TRBJ1-1|NA|TRBV7-2
TGTGCCAGCAGCATCACCAGGGGTGTGGGCGCTGAAGCTTTCTTT
CASSITRGVGAEAFF
>NA|TRBJ2-7|NA|TRBV5-1
TGCGCCAGCAGCTCGGGCTACGAGCAGTACTTC
CASSSGYEQYF
>NA|TRBJ1-1|NA|TRBV5-8
TGTGCCAGCAGCTTGGTTCAGGGCCTAAACACTGAAGCTTTCTTT
CASSLVQGLNTEAFF
>NA|TRBJ2-1|NA|TRBV5-4
TGTGCCAGCAGCTTGGGGGGCCTCTCCTACAATGAGCAGTTCTTC
CASSLGGLSYNEQFF
>TRBD2|TRBJ2-3|NA|TRBV19
TGTGCCAGTAGTACCCCCGGGGGGGCTAGCACAGATACGCAGTATTTT
CASSTPGGASTDTQYF
>NA|TRBJ1-1|NA|TRBV27
TGTGCCAGCAGACCTCCCGGACAACCTAGGGGGTACACTGAAGCTTTCTTT
CASRPPGQPRGYTEAFF
>TRBD1|TRBJ1-4|NA|TRBV3-1/TRBV3-2
TGTGCCAGCAGCAGGGGGCCTAATGAAAAACTGTTTTTT
CASSRGPNEKLFF
>TRBD1|TRBJ1-1|NA|TRBV10-3
TGTGCCATCACCGCCGGGACAGGGAACACTGAAGCTTTCTTT
CAITAGTGNTEAFF
>NA|TRBJ1-1|NA|TRBV20-1
TGCAGTCGTAGGGGGAACACTGAAGCTTTCTTT
CSRRGNTEAFF
>TRBD2|TRBJ2-7|NA|TRBV3-1/TRBV3-2
TGTGCCAGCAATTTCGGGACTAGCGGCTACGAGCAGTACTTC
CASNFGTSGYEQYF
>TRBD1|TRBJ1-5|NA|TRBV9
TGTGCCAGCAGCAGGACAGGGGGAGAGGGTCAGCCCCAGCATTTT
CASSRTGGEGQPQHF
>NA|TRBJ1-5|NA|TRBV28
TGTGCCAGCAGGTTCGGGACAAATAATGGTCAGCCCCAGCATTTT
CASRFGTNNGQPQHF
>NA|TRBJ1-1|NA|TRBV7-9
TGTGCCAGCAGCCTCGGGGGGACCATGAACACTGAAGCTTTCTTT
CASSLGGTMNTEAFF
>TRBD1|TRBJ2-7|NA|TRBV5-1
TGCGCCAGCAGCTTGGAGGGGACAGGGTCCCATGGCGGGTACTTC
CASSLEGTGSHGGYF
>TRBD1|TRBJ1-2|NA|TRBV18
TGTGCCAGCTCACCCTCGGGACAGAGCTATGGCTACACCTTC
CASSPSGQSYGYTF
>TRBD2|TRBJ2-1|few|TRBV2
TGTGCCAGCAGTGAAGCAGGACACCCGGGGGGGCAGTTCTTC
CASSEAGHPGGQFF
>NA|TRBJ2-5|NA|TRBV3-1/TRBV3-2
TGTGCCAGCAGCCAGGCCCAAAAAGAGACCCAGTACTTC
CASSQAQKETQYF
>NA|TRBJ2-1|NA|TRBV12-3/TRBV12-4
TGTGCCAGCAGTTTGCAGGGGAAGAATGAGCAGTTCTTC
CASSLQGKNEQFF
>NA|TRBJ2-7|NA|TRBV7-8
TGTGCCAGCAGCCAAGTTTTGGGGGGGCCAATCGAGCAGTACTTC
CASSQVLGGPIEQYF
>TRBD1|TRBJ2-7|NA|TRBV19
TGTGCCAGTAAGAGGTCCGGACAGGGTGCCAACGAGCAGTACTTC
CASKRSGQGANEQYF
>NA|TRBJ1-1|NA|TRBV29-1
TGCAGCGTTGACAGGCCAGCGAACACTGAAGCTTTCTTT
CSVDRPANTEAFF
>NA|TRBJ2-7|NA|TRBV7-9
TGTGCCAGCAGCCCCCCCGGGACCTACGAGCAGTACTTC
CASSPPGTYEQYF
>NA|TRBJ2-7|NA|TRBV12-3/TRBV12-4
TGTGCCAGCAGCCCGACAGGCCCTTACGAGCAGTACTTC
CASSPTGPYEQYF